These 30 T cell receptor beta chains were all obtained from the same sample, sequenced in a study of blood T cell repertoires in COVID-19. TCRdb's table, derived via immunoSEQ multiplex PCR, lists solely in-frame clones and lacks some. The sample consists of 200,000 to 300,000 clones, 86% of them appearing once. Sequencing input: peripheral blood. The origin of the receptors is a young man with active or convalescent COVID-19.

V gene TRBV6-5 combines with J gene TRBJ1-2; D is unresolved. The germline V and J ends were trimmed by 7 bases and 6 bases, with 15 bases remaining between them. CDR1 is MNHEY and CDR2 is SVGAGI in the germline V gene. This CDR3 comprises 13 residues. CDR3 loop: CASNGGFEDGYTF. CDR3 nucleotides: TGTGCCAGCAATGGAGGGTTCGAAGATGGCTACACCTTC.

In this sample, this clone turned up a few times. This chain links TRBV2 with TRBJ2-7, with 9 bases lining up with TRBD2. V shed 0 bases and J 2 bases; nucleotides not matched to a gene: 5. Germline V CDR1 and CDR2: SNHLY, FYNNEI. CDR3 size: 16 residues. The CDR3 spells CASSEAETSGAYEQYF. The CDR3 DNA reads as TGTGCCAGCAGTGAAGCTGAGACTAGCGGCGCCTACGAGCAGTACTTC.

The chain carries TRBV24-1 and TRBJ2-2; 8 bases match TRBD2. V was pared by 3 bases and J by 3 bases, with 5 bases of the junction left unmatched. Germline-derived CDR1 and CDR2 are KGHDR and SFDVKD. The CDR3 covers 16 residues. CDR3 sequence reads: CATSDAGLGDTGELFF. The CDR3 coding sequence is TGTGCCACCAGTGATGCGGGACTAGGAGACACCGGGGAGCTGTTTTTT.

This clone has a single count. V and J are TRBV7-2 and TRBJ2-1; 8 bases align to TRBD2. Germline-derived CDR1 and CDR2 are SGHTA and FQGNSA. V lost 7 bases and J lost 4; bases outside the gene matches: 15. This CDR3 has 17 residues. This CDR3 is CASTLTHAGGLYNEQFF. The DNA of the CDR3 is TGTGCCAGCACGCTCACCCACGCGGGGGGATTATACAATGAGCAGTTCTTC.

This chain uses TRBV11-3 with TRBJ2-1, with a possible D match to TRBD2 (7 bases). The CDR3 spans 16 residues. Trimming pared 4 bases from V and 0 bases from J, leaving 13 bases between. The germline gives CDR1 SGHNT, CDR2 YENEEA. Written as DNA, the CDR3 is TGTGCCAGCAGCTCTAGGGGGGGTAACTCCTACAATGAGCAGTTCTTC. As protein: CASSSRGGNSYNEQFF.

CDR3 amino acids: CASSSRQSNEKLFF. The CDR3 DNA reads as TGTGCCAGTAGCTCGCGGCAGAGTAATGAAAAACTGTTTTTT. The chain has TRBV19 and TRBJ1-4; no clear D. Germline V lookup: CDR1 LNHDA, CDR2 SQIVND (reference sequence). V was trimmed by 6 bases and J by 4 bases, leaving 12 bases between them. The CDR3 sequence is 14 residues long.

This chain uses TRBV3-1 (or the pseudogene TRBV3-2) with TRBJ2-3; the D gene is possibly TRBD2 (5 bases). Trimming left V 6 bases short and J 0 bases short, with 16 bases between. Germline CDR1 is LGHDT and CDR2 is YNNKEL (reference sequence). The length of the CDR3 is 16 residues. The CDR3 region has the DNA TGTGCCAGCAGTCGCAGACGAGCGGCCAGCACAGATACGCAGTATTTT. Its translation is CASSRRRAASTDTQYF.

This chain connects TRBV5-1 to TRBJ1-6; 9 bases align to TRBD1. The trim removed 4 bases at V and 6 bases at J, leaving 8 bases unmatched. This CDR3 is built from 16 residues. CDR1 is SGHRS, CDR2 YFSETQ, per germline. In nucleotides, the CDR3 is TGCGCCAGCAGCCTCCAGCCGACAGGGGGTAATTCACCCCTCCACTTT. It codes for CASSLQPTGGNSPLHF.

This clone was seen a handful of times. The DNA for the CDR3 is TGTGCCAGCAGCCAAGAAATAAATAATTCACCCCTCCACTTT. Its translation: CASSQEINNSPLHF. The chain recombines TRBV14 with TRBJ1-6; no clear D gene. V lost 0 bases and J 5 bases, leaving 5 bases between the germline ends. This CDR3 region has 14 residues. Germline lookup yields CDR1 SGHDN and CDR2 FVKESK.

CDR3 amino acids: CASIRDLSTEAFF. The DNA for the CDR3 is TGTGCCAGCATCCGGGACTTAAGCACTGAAGCTTTCTTT. The chain couples TRBV28 to TRBJ1-1, with D perhaps matching TRBD1 (5 bases). CDR3 size: 13 residues. The germline gives CDR1 MDHEN, CDR2 SYDVKM. V was trimmed by 7 bases and J by 4 bases, leaving 13 bases between them.

V gene TRBV5-8 combines with J gene TRBJ2-2; 12 bases fit TRBD2. The CDR3 spans 16 residues. With 7 bases clipped from V and 1 base from J, the junction kept 5 bases outside the gene matches. Germline-derived CDR1 and CDR2 are SGHTS and YDEGEE. Here the CDR3 reads CASPLAGGLNTGELFF. CDR3 bases: TGTGCCAGCCCCCTAGCGGGGGGGCTGAACACCGGGGAGCTGTTTTTT. The full variable domain, its missing parts supplied by reference TRBV5-8 and TRBJ2-2, is EAGVTQSPTHLIKTRGQQATLRCSPISGHTSVYWYQQALGLGLQFLLWYDEGEERNRGNFPPRFSGRQFPNYSSELNVNALELEDSALYLCASPLAGGLNTGELFFGEGSRLTVL.

The sample holds one count of this clone. The rearrangement links TRBV6-5 to TRBJ2-5, with D tentatively TRBD2 (6 bases). This CDR3 region has 14 residues. Trimming cost V 8 bases and J 2 bases, with 15 bases left between them. CDR1 is MNHEY, CDR2 SVGAGI, per germline. The CDR3 protein is CASSLGLRQETQYF. The CDR3 DNA is TGTGCCAGCTCTTTGGGACTCCGACAAGAGACCCAGTACTTC.

The chain recombines TRBV7-9 with TRBJ1-4; D not certain. CDR1 and CDR2 from the germline V gene are SEHNR and FQNEAQ (reference sequence). Between the trimmed V and J ends, which lost 8 bases and 3 bases, there was a span of 13 bases. The CDR3 consists of 14 residues. For the CDR3, the DNA is TGTGCCAGCCCACCTCCGAGGGCTAATGAAAAACTGTTTTTT. Amino acid sequence: CASPPPRANEKLFF.

The chain is built from TRBV29-1 and TRBJ1-4, with D perhaps TRBD1 (5 bases). Germline loops: CDR1 SQVTM, CDR2 ANQGSEA. With 7 bases removed from V and 8 bases from J, the gap between germline ends came to 23 bases. The CDR3 runs to 15 residues. The CDR3: CSARAASGVYEKLFF. For the CDR3, the DNA is TGCAGCGCCCGAGCAGCTTCGGGGGTGTACGAAAAACTGTTTTTT.

The V and J genes are TRBV2 and TRBJ2-1, with 8 bases fitting TRBD2. J was trimmed by 9 bases and V by 4 bases; bases with no gene match: 11. CDR1 and CDR2 (germline): SNHLY, FYNNEI. The CDR3 has 15 amino acids. CDR3 residues: CASSGSTSEWVEQFF. The CDR3 DNA is TGTGCCAGCAGTGGTTCGACTAGCGAGTGGGTTGAGCAGTTCTTC.

The rearrangement joins TRBV5-1 to TRBJ1-1, with TRBD1 matching 7 bases. Per germline, CDR1 SGHRS and CDR2 YFSETQ. Unmatched junction bases numbered 4, after V lost 2 bases and J lost 3 bases. The CDR3 covers 14 residues. The CDR3 loop reads CASSFTGQHTEAFF. Written as DNA, the CDR3 is TGCGCCAGCAGCTTCACGGGACAGCACACTGAAGCTTTCTTT.

The rearrangement links TRBV5-6 to TRBJ1-1; 8 bases are a match to TRBD1. V shed 2 bases and J 10 bases; nucleotides not matched to a gene: 7. Germline assignment: CDR1 SGHDT and CDR2 YYEEEE. This CDR3 spans 13 amino acids. The CDR3, as DNA: TGTGCCAGCAGCTTTCTAGGACAGGGCCCAGCTTTCTTT. It specifies CASSFLGQGPAFF.

This clone was picked up a small number of times. The rearrangement links TRBV18 to TRBJ1-1, with D possibly being TRBD1 (5 bases). The germline V and J ends were trimmed by 3 bases and 4 bases, with 15 bases remaining between them. This CDR3 is built from 15 residues. Germline V gene data show CDR1 as KGHSH and CDR2 as LQKENI. CDR3 nucleotides: TGTGCCAGCTCACCCGGCGGGGGGGTGGGCACTGAAGCTTTCTTT. This encodes CASSPGGGVGTEAFF. Using reference TRBV18 and TRBJ1-1 for the parts outside the CDR3, the full variable domain is NAGVMQNPRHLVRRRGQEARLRCSPMKGHSHVYWYRQLPEEGLKFMVYLQKENIIDESGMPKERFSAEFPKEGPSILRIQQVVRGDSAAYFCASSPGGGVGTEAFFGQGTRLTVV.

The rearrangement uses TRBV5-1 and TRBJ2-3; 13 nucleotides match TRBD2. This CDR3 contains 14 residues. Germline assignment: CDR1 SGHRS and CDR2 YFSETQ. The junction had 6 bases not matched to a gene; V was cut back by 8 bases and J by 6 bases. As DNA, the CDR3 is TGCGCCAGTAGGACTAGCGGGGGTCCCGATACGCAGTATTTT. This encodes CASRTSGGPDTQYF.

The chain couples TRBV6-2 or TRBV6-3 to TRBJ2-7; tentatively, D is TRBD1 (5 bases). The V gene lost 5 bases and the J gene lost 5 bases, with 16 bases spanning the gap. This CDR3 has 14 residues. The germline V gene has CDR1 MNHEY and CDR2 SVGEGT. The CDR3 region is CASSIFGAIDEQYF. The DNA for the CDR3 is TGTGCCAGCAGTATTTTTGGGGCCATCGACGAGCAGTACTTC.

The V and J genes are TRBV5-1 and TRBJ2-1, with 8 bases that match TRBD1. This CDR3 is built from 13 residues. CDR1 SGHRS and CDR2 YFSETQ come from the germline V gene. The J segment lost 9 bases and the V segment lost 2 bases, leaving 4 bases of the junction unmatched. The CDR3: CASSLGTGREQFF. The CDR3 DNA is TGCGCCAGCAGCTTAGGGACAGGACGTGAGCAGTTCTTC.

J is TRBJ1-6 and V is TRBV7-6; D is possibly TRBD1 (5 bases). Germline loops: CDR1 SGHVS, CDR2 FNYEAQ. The CDR3 runs 14 residues. Trimming took 5 bases from V and 9 from J, leaving 14 bases between them. The CDR3 reads CASSPQGTISPLHF. The CDR3 DNA follows: TGTGCCAGCAGCCCGCAGGGTACTATTTCACCCCTCCACTTT.

V is TRBV25-1 and J is TRBJ1-1; TRBD1 might be the D (6 bases). The CDR3 length is 15 residues. Germline lookup yields CDR1 MGHDK and CDR2 SYGVNS. The V and J ends lost 6 bases and 0 bases respectively, with 14 bases between them. CDR3 nucleotides: TGTGCCAGCAGCTCGGGACAAAGGATGAACACTGAAGCTTTCTTT. The encoded protein is CASSSGQRMNTEAFF.

The chain uses TRBV7-2 and TRBJ1-2; 10 nucleotides line up with TRBD1. CDR1 and CDR2 (germline): SGHTA, FQGNSA. J was trimmed by 6 bases and V by 5 bases; bases with no gene match: 12. The CDR3 is made up of 16 amino acids. The CDR3 is CASSNRDRGFFNGYTF. The CDR3 DNA sequence: TGTGCCAGCAGCAACCGGGACAGGGGTTTTTTTAATGGCTACACCTTC.

The chain couples TRBV20-1 to TRBJ1-1, with unresolved D. Germline-derived CDR1 and CDR2 are DFQATT and SNEGSKA (reference sequence). This CDR3 is built from 14 residues. Between the trimmed V and J ends, which lost 3 bases and 0 bases, there was a span of 11 bases. The CDR3: CSASGAGMNTEAFF. The CDR3 DNA sequence: TGCAGTGCTAGTGGTGCAGGTATGAACACTGAAGCTTTCTTT.

This clone occurred a few times. The gene calls are TRBV3-1 (or the pseudogene TRBV3-2) and TRBJ1-1; D is perhaps TRBD1 (5 bases). The germline V gene encodes CDR1 LGHDT and CDR2 YNNKEL (reference sequence). Trimming cost V 4 bases and J 2 bases, with 11 bases left between them. This CDR3 has 14 residues. CDR3 DNA sequence: TGTGCCAGCAGCCGCGTTGACAGTAACACTGAAGCTTTCTTT. Translated: CASSRVDSNTEAFF.

The chain has TRBV3-1 (or the pseudogene TRBV3-2) and TRBJ2-7; no reliable D call. Trimming removed 0 bases at V and 2 bases at J, with 11 bases between. This CDR3 has 15 residues. The germline CDR1 and CDR2 sequences are LGHDT and YNNKEL (reference sequence). The CDR3 is CASSQDLQSAYEQYF. CDR3 bases: TGTGCCAGCAGCCAAGATCTACAGAGTGCCTACGAGCAGTACTTC.

This sequence joins TRBV29-1 and TRBJ1-1, with 11 bases lining up with TRBD1. The CDR3 contains 13 residues. Germline lookup yields CDR1 SQVTM and CDR2 ANQGSEA. Trimming at V came to 6 bases and at J to 7 bases, leaving 7 bases not matched to a gene. CDR3 loop: CSVWTGGDGEAFF. The CDR3, as DNA: TGCAGCGTCTGGACAGGGGGCGATGGTGAAGCTTTCTTT.

This clone was counted once. The chain is built from TRBV13 and TRBJ2-2; 11 bases line up with TRBD1. The CDR3 is made up of 18 amino acids. CDR1 is PRHDT and CDR2 is FYEKMQ in the germline V gene (reference sequence). Losses at the gene ends were 6 bases for V and 5 bases for J; bases not matched to a gene: 14. The CDR3 coding sequence is TGTGCCAGCAGACGTACTATCGGGACAGGGGGATTGACCGGGGAGCTGTTTTTT. It specifies CASRRTIGTGGLTGELFF.

The V and J genes are TRBV18 and TRBJ2-3; D might be TRBD2 (5 bases). The CDR3 sequence is 14 residues long. Germline values: CDR1 KGHSH, CDR2 LQKENI. The V and J ends lost 5 bases and 1 base respectively, with 10 bases between them. For the CDR3, the DNA is TGTGCCAGCTCAACTAGGGTTGGCACAGATACGCAGTATTTT. Amino acids: CASSTRVGTDTQYF. Full variable domain (outside the CDR3, taken from reference TRBV18 and TRBJ2-3): NAGVMQNPRHLVRRRGQEARLRCSPMKGHSHVYWYRQLPEEGLKFMVYLQKENIIDESGMPKERFSAEFPKEGPSILRIQQVVRGDSAAYFCASSTRVGTDTQYFGPGTRLTVL.